This entry concerns a single TCR beta chain. Its cognate antigen is unknown. This specimen comes from a study of naive and memory T cell subsets. General study findings and limits: Possibly reflecting memory cells re-expressing CD45RA, a few larger clonotypes occurred in naive repertoires, especially CD8.

The ends lost 6 bases at V and 4 bases at J; junction bases unmatched: 11. The CDR3 totals 16 residues. Both TRBC1 and TRBC2 were covered by a beta constant-region primer of two equimolar oligonucleotides. Ligated cDNA was amplified by four rounds of PCR with nested alpha and beta constant-region primers and SP2. The cDNA 3' end received a ligated single-stranded oligonucleotide carrying the SP2 primer and a 12-nucleotide UMI. One entry per CDR3 protein, called by TCRdb with MiXCR from the UMI-ligation and nested PCR reads. In the table there are under 150,000 distinct CDR3 sequences, around 21% of which are singletons.

The clonotype originates from a human donor in good health. Material for sequencing was naive CD8+ T cells from blood. The rearrangement links TRBV12-3 or TRBV12-4 to TRBJ2-3; 9 bases map to TRBD2. The chain's CDR3 is CASSPGAGGSADTQYF. CDR3 nucleotide sequence: TGTGCCAGCAGCCCCGGGGCGGGAGGGTCGGCAGATACGCAGTATTTT.